This entry features one TCR beta chain sequence. This sample is part of a study of shared clonotypes between healthy human individuals. The data were produced by immunoSEQ multiplex PCR, yet TCRdb's version contains in-frame clones alone and is incomplete. The sample carries nearly 1,000,000 clones, around 80% recorded once. V gave up 4 bases and J gave up 7 bases; unmatched junction bases: 6. The CDR3 is 16 residues long. Germline V gene data show CDR1 as SGDLS and CDR2 as YYNGEE. Naive CD4+ cells were CD45RA-selected; the remaining cells were memory. Sequenced input: memory CD4+ T cells sorted from blood. The subset here: CD45RA-negative fraction. V usage is TRBV9 and J usage is TRBJ2-2; 14 nucleotides align to TRBD2. The receptor was derived from a man aged 18 to 30 in good health. The CDR3 nucleotides read TGTGCCAGCAGCCTCGGGACTAGCGGGAGTCACGGGGAGCTGTTTTTT. The encoded protein is CASSLGTSGSHGELFF. The full variable domain, in which reference TRBV9 and TRBJ2-2 provide the parts outside the CDR3, is DSGVTQTPKHLITATGQRVTLRCSPRSGDLSVYWYQQSLDQGLQFLIQYYNGEERAKGNILERFSAQQFPDLHSELNLSSLELGDSALYFCASSLGTSGSHGELFFGEGSRLTVL.